These 27 T cell receptor beta chains share one sample of origin, sequenced in a study of cytomegalovirus exposure and HLA in healthy donors. The PCR was carried out with 60 Vbeta primers and 13 Jbeta primers. Method: immunoSEQ multiplex PCR; TCRdb's copy keeps in-frame clones and lacks some. The sample has some 190,000 clones, approximately 85% seen once; the top ten hold around 2%. The sample taken for sequencing was PBMCs. These receptors originate from a man aged 18 to 29 in good health and CMV-seronegative.

The chain uses TRBV21-1 and TRBJ2-3; the table's D call of TRBD2 was not tested on the DNA. TRBV21-1 is recorded as a pseudogene. CDR3 length equals 16 residues. The DNA for the CDR3 is TGTGCCAGCAGCAAAACGCCTCCTAGCGGGACAGATACGCAGTATTTT. As protein: CASSKTPPSGTDTQYF.

This clone was counted once. This chain links TRBV6-6 with TRBJ1-1; D might be TRBD1 (6 bases). Germline values: CDR1 MNHNY, CDR2 SVGAGI (reference sequence). V dropped 6 bases and J dropped 4 bases, with 15 bases sitting between them. This CDR3 spans 14 amino acids. CDR3 amino acids: CASRSRGGSTEAFF. The DNA of the CDR3 is TGTGCCAGCAGAAGTAGGGGGGGGAGCACTGAAGCTTTCTTT.

The chain joins TRBV13 to TRBJ1-2; 11 nucleotides match TRBD1. Germline V gene sequence: CDR1 PRHDT, CDR2 FYEKMQ (reference sequence). CDR3 length equals 15 residues. J gave up 3 bases and V 3 bases, and 3 bases lay outside the gene matches. CDR3 amino acids: CASSLGQGDYYGYTF. DNA of the CDR3: TGTGCCAGCAGCTTGGGACAGGGGGATTACTATGGCTACACCTTC. Complete variable domain (other parts from reference TRBV13 and TRBJ1-2): AAGVIQSPRHLIKEKRETATLKCYPIPRHDTVYWYQQGPGQDPQFLISFYEKMQSDKGSIPDRFSAQQFSDYHSELNMSSLELGDSALYFCASSLGQGDYYGYTFGSGTRLTVV.

The gene calls are TRBV27 and TRBJ2-1; 9 nucleotides line up with TRBD1. This CDR3 comprises 17 residues. In germline, CDR1 is MNHEY, CDR2 SMNVEV (reference sequence). J was trimmed by 2 bases and V by 2 bases; bases with no gene match: 7. The CDR3 is CASSLTGTGLPYNEQFF. Written as DNA, the CDR3 is TGTGCCAGCAGTTTAACGGGGACAGGGCTTCCCTACAATGAGCAGTTCTTC.

V usage is TRBV5-1 and J usage is TRBJ1-5; D uncertain. Germline V gene sequence: CDR1 SGHRS, CDR2 YFSETQ. V lost 0 bases, J lost 4 bases, and 11 bases lay in between. The CDR3 spans 15 residues. Written as DNA, the CDR3 is TGCGCCAGCAGCTTGGGCGGCCAACGTAATCAGCCCCAGCATTTT. Translation: CASSLGGQRNQPQHF.

This chain links TRBV7-9 with TRBJ2-1, with 10 bases identical to TRBD2. Germline CDR1 reads SEHNR; CDR2 reads FQNEAQ (reference sequence). V lost 1 base, J lost 7 bases, and 10 bases stayed unmatched. The length of the CDR3 is 17 residues. The CDR3 sequence: CASSLGLRTSGYNEQFF. Here the CDR3 DNA reads TGTGCCAGCAGCTTAGGATTGCGGACTAGCGGTTATAATGAGCAGTTCTTC.

This chain's CDR3 is CASSPRQGTDTQYF. Here the CDR3 DNA reads TGTGCCAGCTCACCCCGACAGGGCACAGATACGCAGTATTTT. The V and J genes are TRBV18 and TRBJ2-3; TRBD1 is a possible D gene (6 bases). This CDR3 contains 14 residues. Germline V lookup: CDR1 KGHSH, CDR2 LQKENI. V lost 3 bases and J lost 1, with 8 bases in between. The full variable domain, with the rest looked up from reference TRBV18 and TRBJ2-3, is NAGVMQNPRHLVRRRGQEARLRCSPMKGHSHVYWYRQLPEEGLKFMVYLQKENIIDESGMPKERFSAEFPKEGPSILRIQQVVRGDSAAYFCASSPRQGTDTQYFGPGTRLTVL.

The chain is built from TRBV19 and TRBJ1-5; 12 positions agree with TRBD1. The V and J ends lost 4 bases and 6 bases, in that order; junction bases with no gene match: 1. Per the germline V gene, CDR1 is LNHDA and CDR2 is SQIVND (reference sequence). There are 14 residues in the CDR3. The DNA for the CDR3 is TGTGCCAGTAGTAGGGACAGGGGGCGTCAGCCCCAGCATTTT. Translation gives CASSRDRGRQPQHF.

To note about this clone: In the same sample, other DNA sequences code for this CDR3. The chain uses TRBV7-2 and TRBJ1-2; D possibly corresponds to TRBD1 (6 bases). CDR1 and CDR2 (germline): SGHTA, FQGNSA. The V gene lost 4 bases and the J gene lost 5 bases, with 14 bases spanning the gap. The CDR3 spans 14 residues. The CDR3 nucleotides read TGTGCCAGCAGCTCCAGCGGGGGGCAATATGGCTACACCTTC. Amino acid sequence: CASSSSGGQYGYTF. Combining the CDR3 with reference TRBV7-2 and TRBJ1-2 gives the whole variable domain GAGVSQSPSNKVTEKGKDVELRCDPISGHTALYWYRQSLGQGLEFLIYFQGNSAPDKSGLPSDRFSAERTGGSVSTLTIQRTQQEDSAVYLCASSSSGGQYGYTFGSGTRLTVV.

The chain uses TRBV11-2 and TRBJ1-2, with unresolved D. The ends were cut back, 1 base at V and 8 bases at J, with 8 bases in the middle. Germline assignment: CDR1 SGHAT and CDR2 FQNNGV. The CDR3 runs 12 residues. CDR3 nucleotide sequence: TGTGCCAGCAGCTTAGCCGGGGAAGGCTACACCTTC. Translated: CASSLAGEGYTF.

V gene TRBV13 combines with J gene TRBJ1-3; possibly TRBD1 for D (6 bases). Germline CDR1 reads PRHDT; CDR2 reads FYEKMQ (reference sequence). The CDR3 loop spans 14 amino acids. Trimming took off 5 bases at V and 2 bases at J, with 10 bases between the two ends. The CDR3 here is CASSEQGTGNTIYF. The CDR3 DNA is TGTGCCAGCAGCGAACAGGGTACTGGAAACACCATATATTTT.

The gene calls are TRBV5-1 and TRBJ1-4; D unclear. V lost 0 bases to trimming and J lost 5 bases, with 14 bases between them. Germline V gene lookup returns CDR1 SGHRS and CDR2 YFSETQ. The CDR3 is 16 residues long. The CDR3 bases are TGCGCCAGCAGCTTGGGGGCTAAGGTCCTGAATGAAAAACTGTTTTTT. It is translated as CASSLGAKVLNEKLFF.

The rearrangement uses TRBV11-2 and TRBJ2-1; TRBD1 matches at 9 bases. This CDR3 has 18 amino acids. Germline V gene lookup returns CDR1 SGHAT and CDR2 FQNNGV. The V and J ends lost 2 bases and 6 bases, in that order; junction bases with no gene match: 14. Here the CDR3 reads CASSLRASGQGRGNEQFF. The CDR3 nucleotides read TGTGCCAGCAGCTTAAGGGCGTCGGGACAGGGAAGGGGCAATGAGCAGTTCTTC.

This chain links TRBV27 with TRBJ2-7; possibly TRBD1 for D (5 bases). In germline, CDR1 is MNHEY, CDR2 SMNVEV (reference sequence). V lost 0 bases to trimming and J lost 2 bases, with 11 bases between them. The CDR3 has 15 amino acids. CDR3 loop: CASSLSAAGTYEQYF. The CDR3 DNA reads TGTGCCAGCAGTTTATCCGCTGCAGGGACCTACGAGCAGTACTTC.

The rearrangement links TRBV15 to TRBJ1-3; D gene uncertain. V was clipped by 3 bases and J by 1 base, with 10 bases between them. From germline, CDR1 is LNHNV and CDR2 YYDKDF (reference sequence). The CDR3 has 15 residues. DNA of the CDR3: TGTGCCACCAGCAGGGCTTTGTCGTCTGGAAACACCATATATTTT. Translation: CATSRALSSGNTIYF.

DNA for the CDR3: TGCGCCAGCAGCCAAGATGGTCGGACAGCCTATGGCTACACCTTC. This sequence encodes CASSQDGRTAYGYTF. This chain links TRBV4-3 with TRBJ1-2, with TRBD1 as a possible D gene (6 bases). CDR3 length: 15 residues. Between the trimmed V and J ends, which lost 0 bases and 4 bases, there was a span of 12 bases. The germline gives CDR1 LGHNA, CDR2 YSLEER.

The chain combines TRBV7-8 with TRBJ1-5; D is unresolved. This CDR3 has 16 amino acids. The V end was cut by 0 bases, the J end by 6 bases, with 15 bases between. Per the germline V gene, CDR1 is SGHVS and CDR2 is FQNEAQ. The CDR3 here is CASSLALGERGQPQHF. The CDR3 coding sequence is TGTGCCAGCAGCTTAGCGCTCGGAGAGCGCGGTCAGCCCCAGCATTTT.

The chain is built from TRBV2 and TRBJ2-7; no firm D call. Germline lookup yields CDR1 SNHLY and CDR2 FYNNEI. Trimming removed 3 bases from V and 6 bases from J, with 6 bases in between. This CDR3 is built from 11 residues. CDR3 protein: CASSDPGEQYF. The CDR3 DNA follows: TGTGCCAGCAGTGACCCAGGCGAGCAGTACTTC. Variable domain in full (rest from reference TRBV2 and TRBJ2-7): EPEVTQTPSHQVTQMGQEVILRCVPISNHLYFYWYRQILGQKVEFLVSFYNNEISEKSEIFDDQFSVERPDGSNFTLKIRSTKLEDSAMYFCASSDPGEQYFGPGTRLTVT.

This chain links TRBV27 with TRBJ2-1; TRBD1 is a possible D gene (7 bases). Germline loops: CDR1 MNHEY, CDR2 SMNVEV (reference sequence). The CDR3 length is 20 residues. Trimming pared 2 bases from V and 2 bases from J, leaving 25 bases between. CDR3 bases: TGTGCCAGCAGTTTACTACAGGGGAGGTGGGTCCAGGTTCCCTACAATGAGCAGTTCTTC. Protein: CASSLLQGRWVQVPYNEQFF.

This chain links TRBV13 with TRBJ1-2, with a tentative D call TRBD1 (5 bases). In germline, CDR1 is PRHDT, CDR2 FYEKMQ (reference sequence). The germline V and J ends were trimmed by 3 bases and 7 bases, with 12 bases remaining between them. The CDR3 has 13 residues. In DNA form, the CDR3 reads TGTGCCAGCAGCTTTAGCAGGGTTGGTGGCTACACCTTC. This translates into CASSFSRVGGYTF.

V usage is TRBV5-5 and J usage is TRBJ2-1, with a tentative D call TRBD1 (6 bases). There are 17 residues in the CDR3. Germline V gene data show CDR1 as SGHKS and CDR2 as YYEKEE (reference sequence). V dropped 4 bases and J dropped 0 bases, with 17 bases sitting between them. The CDR3 DNA is TGTGCCAGCAGCGTCGGCACAGGGTTTATCTCCTACAATGAGCAGTTCTTC. It specifies CASSVGTGFISYNEQFF.

The gene calls are TRBV7-2 and TRBJ2-2, with TRBD2 as a possible D gene (5 bases). The CDR3 loop spans 16 amino acids. The germline V gene encodes CDR1 SGHTA and CDR2 FQGNSA. V was pared by 4 bases and J by 5 bases, with 17 bases between. The CDR3 coding sequence is TGTGCCAGCAGCTCCCGGGAAATTAGGAGTACCGGGGAGCTGTTTTTT. This gives the protein CASSSREIRSTGELFF.

The chain combines TRBV5-1 with TRBJ2-7, with D perhaps TRBD2 (6 bases). CDR1 is SGHRS, CDR2 YFSETQ, per germline. The CDR3 covers 15 residues. Deletions cut 1 base from V and 0 bases from J, with 11 bases between. CDR3 residues: CASSLLGLPSYEQYF. The CDR3, as DNA: TGCGCCAGCAGCTTGTTGGGACTTCCCTCCTACGAGCAGTACTTC. Supplemented by reference TRBV5-1 and TRBJ2-7, the full variable domain reads KAGVTQTPRYLIKTRGQQVTLSCSPISGHRSVSWYQQTPGQGLQFLFEYFSETQRNKGNFPGRFSGRQFSNSRSEMNVSTLELGDSALYLCASSLLGLPSYEQYFGPGTRLTVT.

The chain is built from TRBV13 and TRBJ2-1; 12 positions match TRBD2. V was pared by 3 bases and J by 9 bases, with 6 bases of the junction left unmatched. The CDR3 runs 15 residues. Germline V gene data show CDR1 as PRHDT and CDR2 as FYEKMQ (reference sequence). CDR3 amino acids: CASSFRLAGVGEQFF. The CDR3 DNA is TGTGCCAGCAGCTTCAGACTAGCGGGAGTAGGTGAGCAGTTCTTC.

Only a few counts were recorded for this clone. This chain connects TRBV25-1 to TRBJ1-1; the D is unclear. Trimming took off 4 bases at V and 0 bases at J, with 6 bases between the two ends. CDR1 and CDR2 from the germline V gene are MGHDK and SYGVNS. This CDR3 spans 13 amino acids. For the CDR3, the DNA is TGTGCCAGCAGTGTAACTATGAACACTGAAGCTTTCTTT. As protein: CASSVTMNTEAFF.

The chain couples TRBV30 to TRBJ1-4; no reliable D call. V was cut by 6 bases and J by 4 bases, with 12 bases left in between. Germline CDR1 is GTSNPN and CDR2 is SVGIG (reference sequence). This CDR3 spans 13 amino acids. The CDR3 sequence: CACPSPGNEKLFF. The DNA of the CDR3 is TGTGCCTGCCCCTCTCCGGGTAATGAAAAACTGTTTTTT.

The chain links TRBV10-3 to TRBJ1-1; 9 bases fit TRBD1. V lost 5 bases to trimming and J lost 3 bases; unmatched junction nucleotides: 7. Germline lookup yields CDR1 ENHRY and CDR2 SYGVKD. The length of the CDR3 is 15 residues. The CDR3 DNA reads TGTGCCATCAGTCGGGACAGGGCAGTCGACACTGAAGCTTTCTTT. It translates to CAISRDRAVDTEAFF.